This T cell receptor beta chain came from a study of identical twins. TCRdb reprocessed the 5' RACE reads via MiXCR and lists one record per CDR3 protein. Among some 230,000 distinct CDR3 sequences listed, over 5.5% were seen once. All donors were healthy, and all were Caucasian. This CDR3 is 14 amino acids long. Trimming removed 6 bases from V and 0 bases from J, with 11 bases in between. This clonotype came up a few times. This same sample was also taken into another study, of T cells expressing NK-cell markers. As that study records: TCR beta repertoires came from sorted CD3+CD56+NKG2C+, CD3+CD56+NKG2C- and CD3+CD56-NKG2C+ T cells. Seven sequenced donors out of eight were HCMV-seropositive, one seronegative.

The V gene is TRBV12-3 or TRBV12-4, the J gene TRBJ1-2, with D uncertain. The sequence was obtained from a young woman in good health. Sequencing was performed on CD8+ T cells sorted from blood. The CDR3 nucleotides read TGTGCCAGCAGCTTGGACGGAGCTAACTATGGCTACACCTTC. Translated, it gives CASSLDGANYGYTF.